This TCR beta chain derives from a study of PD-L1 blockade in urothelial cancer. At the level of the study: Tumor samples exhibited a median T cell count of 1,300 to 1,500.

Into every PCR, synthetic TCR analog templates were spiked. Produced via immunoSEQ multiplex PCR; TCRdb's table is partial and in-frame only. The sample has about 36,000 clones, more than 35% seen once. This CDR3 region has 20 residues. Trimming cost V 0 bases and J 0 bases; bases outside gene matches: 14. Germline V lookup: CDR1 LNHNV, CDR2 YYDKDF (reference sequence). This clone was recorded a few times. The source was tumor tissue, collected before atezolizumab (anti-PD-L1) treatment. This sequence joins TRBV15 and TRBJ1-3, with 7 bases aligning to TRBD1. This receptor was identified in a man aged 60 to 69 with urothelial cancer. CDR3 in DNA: TGTGCCACCAGCAGAGATTTTAAGGGGGCTGACTCTCCCTCTGGAAACACCATATATTTT. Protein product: CATSRDFKGADSPSGNTIYF.